This TCR beta chain is drawn from a study of graft-versus-host responses after intestinal transplantation. Looking at the study overall: Recipients obtained multivisceral, liver-intestinal, or isolated intestinal transplants.

Only in-frame clones appear in the TCRdb table, and some are missing; sequencing was by immunoSEQ multiplex PCR. The top ten hold approximately 0.34% of the sample, which has tens of thousands of clones, approximately 91% seen once. CDR1 MDHEN and CDR2 SYDVKM come from the germline V gene. Deletions cut 7 bases from V and 2 bases from J, with 9 bases between. There are 12 residues in the CDR3. On this clone itself: Its matching antigen is unknown.

The receptor's source is a human donor who received an intestinal transplant. V is TRBV28 and J is TRBJ2-7; D remains unclear. This sample comprised unstimulated CD4+ T cells sorted from spleen or lymph node cells, obtained before intestinal transplant. This CDR3 reads CASTGNPYEQYF. Here the CDR3 DNA reads TGTGCCAGCACTGGCAACCCCTACGAGCAGTACTTC.